This T cell receptor (beta chain) was identified in a study of blood T cell repertoires in COVID-19 (dated by TCRdb to the early 2020s). For context, the study as a whole: Samples from collaborators originated in the United States, Italy and Spain and spanned both the acute and convalescent phases of COVID-19. The prospective study material was composed of cDNA or gDNA derived from T cells, B-cell-depleted T cells, or PBMCs. The dataset comprised deeply sampled blood TCRbeta repertoires from subjects exposed to, actively infected with, or recovered from COVID-19. The repertoires were released in a freely available public database meant as a resource for research on the immune response to SARS-CoV-2. The samples were drawn from two sources: the first 160 participants of the ongoing ImmuneRACE study, and 1,254 subjects contributed by 6 global collaborators. Sample metadata almost always included a de-identified subject ID, COVID-19 status, age in years and sex. Where available, HLA class I and class II types were obtained from metadata supplied by the sample provider rather than from assay-based typing.

Participants in the prospective study were enrolled through a virtual design, were aged about 18 to 100 years, and lived in roughly 26 United States geographic areas. To assign participants to cohorts, the prospective study relied on clinical history that participants themselves reported in a screening survey and a study questionnaire. Recovered participants in ImmuneRACE Cohort 3 were defined as having two consecutive negative NP/OP PCR tests, clearance from a healthcare professional, or resolution of symptoms. Mobile phlebotomists in the prospective study collected whole blood, serum and a nasopharyngeal or oropharyngeal swab from every participant. Prospective study participants could optionally give additional blood draws and questionnaires over a roughly 2-month period. Before DNA extraction, prospective study blood samples were shipped either frozen or at room temperature. Concerning this clone: Its specific antigen is unknown. The sample holds no much larger clone one base away, and base qualities are not on file.

The immunoSEQ Assay, a bias-controlled multiplex PCR, was used to amplify TCRbeta CDR3 regions from genomic DNA. As for the original processing: The number of nucleated cells in each sample was estimated by amplification of reference gene primers within the assay. To quantify the absolute abundance of each unique TCRbeta CDR3 rearrangement, sequence reads were collapsed and filtered. For each sample, productive Simpson clonality was calculated as the square root of Simpson's diversity index across productive rearrangements. The clones in this table, taken by TCRdb from immuneACCESS, are in-frame only. Not every clone is retained; where verified, under half of the shortfall comes from an unresolved V gene, and the cause of the rest is unknown. The DNA gave D and trimming, while V, J and clone size come from that table. The sample table holds a few hundred thousand clones, of which around 84% were seen once. The ten largest clones capture approximately 18% of the sample.

V drops 4 bases and J drops 4 bases, leaving 7 bases in between. The CDR3, from cysteine to phenylalanine, totals 12 residues. Just CDR3 DNA is preserved here, 36 bases in frame from base 1. The CDR1 and CDR2 encoded by the germline V gene are SGHRS and YFSETQ. Study-level results and caveats: The quantity of clinical and demographic metadata differed by source and by participant and was supplied without curation.

This clonotype was obtained from a man aged 35-49 years who had recovered from COVID-19. The chain is made from TRBV5-1 and TRBJ2-3, with the D segment identity uncertain. The specimen sequenced was PBMCs or T cells enriched from blood (not recorded which). The nucleotide sequence is TGCGCCAGCAGCGAGGAAGCAGATACGCAGTATTTT. This translates into CASSEEADTQYF. The CDR3 plus the reference TRBV5-1 and TRBJ2-3 genes for the other parts give the full variable domain: KAGVTQTPRYLIKTRGQQVTLSCSPISGHRSVSWYQQTPGQGLQFLFEYFSETQRNKGNFPGRFSGRQFSNSRSEMNVSTLELGDSALYLCASSEEADTQYFGPGTRLTVL.